These T cell receptor beta chains were read from a single sample in a study of blood T cell repertoires in COVID-19. The protocol was immunoSEQ multiplex PCR, while the TCRdb copy is restricted to in-frame clones and leaves out a portion. This table holds about 410,000 clones, roughly 89% found once. The specimen sequenced was peripheral blood. The source is a young woman with active or convalescent COVID-19. Each CDR3 is given with its conserved first and last residue. D genes are given only for firm matches.

>TRBV7-9|TRBD1|TRBJ1-6
TGTGCCAGCAGCCCGGGACAGGGGGCCTCACCCCTCCACTTT
CASSPGQGASPLHF
>TRBV19|-|TRBJ2-3
TGTGCCAGTAGTACCAGCGGGTCCACAGATACGCAGTATTTT
CASSTSGSTDTQYF
>TRBV30|-|TRBJ1-1
TGTGCCTGGAGTACAGTATCTCCGCGCGAAGCTTTCTTT
CAWSTVSPREAFF
>TRBV2|TRBD2|TRBJ2-7
TGTGCCAGCATTACGGGGGGGCCCTACGAGCAGTACTTC
CASITGGPYEQYF
>TRBV2|TRBD2|TRBJ2-1
TGTGCCAGCAGTCACCGGGTAGCGGGGTACAATGAGCAGTTCTTC
CASSHRVAGYNEQFF
>TRBV18|TRBD1|TRBJ1-3
TGTGCCAGCTCATTTAAGGGACAGAAGAATGGAAACACCATATATTTT
CASSFKGQKNGNTIYF
>TRBV11-2|TRBD1|TRBJ1-2
TGTGCCAGCAGCTTGACGGGACAGGGGGACTATGGCTACACCTTC
CASSLTGQGDYGYTF
>TRBV13|-|TRBJ1-4
TGTGCCAGCAGCTTAGGTCGGGGGGGAGAAAAACTGTTTTTT
CASSLGRGGEKLFF
>TRBV18|-|TRBJ1-4
TGTGCCAGCTCCGACCAAGGAGGGTATGAAAAACTGTTTTTT
CASSDQGGYEKLFF
>TRBV10-3|TRBD1|TRBJ1-1
TGTGCCATCAGAGGACAGGGTGCTGCTTTCTTT
CAIRGQGAAFF
>TRBV6-5|-|TRBJ1-1
TGTGCCAGCAGGACCGAGGGGGGGCTCGACACTGAAGCTTTCTTT
CASRTEGGLDTEAFF
>TRBV6-6|-|TRBJ1-3
TGTGCCAGCAGTTATGGGCCAGGGGCTGGAAACACCATATATTTT
CASSYGPGAGNTIYF
>TRBV15|-|TRBJ1-4
TGTGCCACCGGGGGGGAAAAACTGTTTTTT
CATGGEKLFF